Detailed here is one TCR beta chain. Sequencing used immunoSEQ multiplex PCR; TCRdb keeps in-frame clones, though not all of them. Of about 190,000 clones listed, nearly 85% are singletons. The data are from a study of blood T cell repertoires in COVID-19. The overall study: Specimens from acute and convalescent COVID-19 originated in the United States, Italy and Spain.

Germline CDR1 and CDR2: LNHDA and SQIVND (reference sequence). This CDR3 comprises 15 residues. The V gene lost 7 bases and the J gene lost 2 bases, with 17 bases spanning the gap. Material for sequencing was peripheral blood. The chain employs TRBV19 and TRBJ1-1, with unresolved D. The sequence came from a woman between 25 and 40 years old with acute or convalescent COVID-19. The CDR3 reads CASTMRRDANTEAFF. The DNA for the CDR3 is TGTGCCAGTACCATGAGGAGGGATGCCAACACTGAAGCTTTCTTT.